This TCR beta chain emerged from a study of T cell responses to AZD1222 COVID-19 vaccine. General study points: Sampling that yielded the repertoires occurred only after the peak T cell response.

TCRdb's copy holds only in-frame clones and misses some; the assay was immunoSEQ multiplex PCR. Of under 200,000 clones in the sample, around nine tenths are singletons; the top ten hold less than 4.5%. Comments on this clone: No antigen is known for it.

The receptor's source is an adult who received the MenACWY meningococcal vaccine as a control. The sample in question was peripheral blood, obtained 28 days after the second dose of the MenACWY control vaccine.

The CDR3 nucleotides are TGTGCCACCCGGGGGGCAGGGTGGAATCAGCCCCAGCATTTT. Translation: CATRGAGWNQPQHF. The chain employs TRBV24-1 and TRBJ1-5; TRBD1 might be the D (6 bases). CDR3 size: 14 residues. With 9 bases removed from V and 4 bases from J, the gap between germline ends came to 15 bases. Germline CDR1 reads KGHDR; CDR2 reads SFDVKD.